This TCR beta chain appears in the sequencing data of a study of blood T cell repertoires in COVID-19. Germline V gene lookup returns CDR1 SGHNT and CDR2 YYREEE (reference sequence). The CDR3 spans 16 residues. The trim removed 4 bases at V and 0 bases at J, leaving 9 bases unmatched. Assay: immunoSEQ multiplex PCR; the TCRdb copy retains only in-frame clones and omits some. The data contain about 210,000 clones, about 91% of them seen just once; the ten biggest clones take up around 4.8%. V is TRBV5-4 and J is TRBJ1-2; 7 bases map to TRBD1. Sequencing used peripheral blood. This clonotype originated in a woman aged 40 to 49 with acute or convalescent COVID-19. CDR3 protein: CASSGYRGLTNYGYTF. The CDR3 region has the DNA TGTGCCAGCAGCGGCTACAGGGGCCTTACTAACTATGGCTACACCTTC.